One sample yielded the 16 T cell receptor beta chains listed below, sequenced in a study of cytomegalovirus exposure and HLA in healthy donors. A multiplex PCR was run with 60 Vbeta primers and 13 Jbeta primers. Here immunoSEQ multiplex PCR was the method, and the copy in TCRdb shows in-frame clones only, minus some. The sample records about 98,000 clones, around three quarters being singletons. Sample: PBMCs. Receptor source: a man aged 55 to 70 in good health and CMV-seropositive.

The chain is built from TRBV7-9 and TRBJ2-7; TRBD2 might be the D (6 bases). This CDR3 contains 14 residues. The V gene lost 4 bases and the J gene lost 7 bases, with 17 bases spanning the gap. The germline CDR1 and CDR2 sequences are SEHNR and FQNEAQ (reference sequence). CDR3 bases: TGTGCCAGCAGCTCGGGGCGGGACTCTTTGGAGCAGTACTTC. Protein sequence: CASSSGRDSLEQYF.

This chain uses TRBV12-5 with TRBJ1-2; D is undetermined. Trimming removed 6 bases from V and 0 bases from J, with 14 bases in between. The CDR3 spans 15 residues. Germline V CDR1 and CDR2: LGHNT, FRNRAP. This chain's CDR3 is CASGILPPTNYGYTF. The CDR3 DNA sequence: TGTGCTAGTGGAATCCTACCACCCACTAACTATGGCTACACCTTC.

The chain carries TRBV4-1 and TRBJ2-1; no reliable D call. CDR1 is MGHRA and CDR2 is YSYEKL in the germline V gene. The CDR3 spans 17 residues. V lost 4 bases, J lost 0 bases, and 16 bases lay in between. This CDR3 reads CASSRRGPDSSYNEQFF. The CDR3 DNA sequence: TGCGCCAGCAGCCGTCGAGGTCCGGATAGCTCCTACAATGAGCAGTTCTTC.

The chain joins TRBV5-1 to TRBJ2-1; tentatively, D is TRBD1 (6 bases). Germline CDR1 and CDR2: SGHRS and YFSETQ. The CDR3 spans 14 residues. The V gene lost 8 bases and the J gene lost 3 bases, with 15 bases spanning the gap. DNA for the CDR3: TGCGCCAGTACCCGGGACACAAGCTACAATGAGCAGTTCTTC. This codes for CASTRDTSYNEQFF. Supplemented by reference TRBV5-1 and TRBJ2-1, the full variable domain reads KAGVTQTPRYLIKTRGQQVTLSCSPISGHRSVSWYQQTPGQGLQFLFEYFSETQRNKGNFPGRFSGRQFSNSRSEMNVSTLELGDSALYLCASTRDTSYNEQFFGPGTRLTVL.

This chain uses TRBV7-9 with TRBJ2-7; TRBD2 matches at 10 bases. Unmatched junction bases numbered 2, after V lost 5 bases and J lost 1 base. CDR1 and CDR2 from the germline V gene are SEHNR and FQNEAQ (reference sequence). CDR3 size: 14 residues. CDR3 nucleotides: TGTGCCAGCAGCCGGACTAGCGGATCCTACGAGCAGTACTTC. It yields the protein CASSRTSGSYEQYF.

This rearrangement joins TRBV11-2 to TRBJ2-7; 10 bases match TRBD1. Looked up from germline, CDR1 is SGHAT and CDR2 is FQNNGV. The V and J ends lost 6 bases and 4 bases, in that order; junction bases with no gene match: 12. This CDR3 contains 16 residues. CDR3 sequence: CASSFATGQGGYEQYF. The DNA for the CDR3 is TGTGCCAGCAGTTTCGCAACAGGACAGGGGGGTTACGAGCAGTACTTC.

The chain recombines TRBV29-1 with TRBJ2-5, with D possibly TRBD2 on 7 matching bases. This CDR3 has 14 amino acids. Trimming left V 7 bases short and J 2 bases short, with 17 bases between. Germline V gives CDR1 SQVTM, CDR2 ANQGSEA. The CDR3 loop reads CSASVGGGQETQYF. DNA for the CDR3: TGCAGCGCATCCGTAGGGGGGGGGCAAGAGACCCAGTACTTC.

This chain uses TRBV2 with TRBJ1-2, with D possibly TRBD1 on 5 matching bases. Trimming cost V 7 bases and J 7 bases, with 19 bases left between them. The germline V gene has CDR1 SNHLY and CDR2 FYNNEI. The CDR3 extends over 14 amino acids. The CDR3 nucleotides are TGTGCCAGCACCCAAGCCACCGGGGGTCGTGGCTACACCTTC. Translated: CASTQATGGRGYTF.

This clone was detected a few times. The V call is TRBV27, the J call TRBJ2-1; 7 nucleotides agree with TRBD1. The CDR3 contains 12 residues. J gave up 7 bases and V 6 bases, and 3 bases lay outside the gene matches. Germline CDR1 reads MNHEY; CDR2 reads SMNVEV (reference sequence). The CDR3 DNA sequence: TGTGCCAGCAGCCTACAGGGGAATGAGCAGTTCTTC. Residues: CASSLQGNEQFF.

The chain employs TRBV6-1 and TRBJ1-6; a weak D match, TRBD1 (6 bases). With 6 bases removed from V and 6 bases from J, the gap between germline ends came to 15 bases. The CDR3 is 15 residues long. The germline V gene has CDR1 MNHNS and CDR2 SASEGT. CDR3 nucleotide sequence: TGTGCCAGCAGCCTAACAGGGCGCGGTAATTCACCCCTCCACTTT. Its translation is CASSLTGRGNSPLHF.

This rearrangement joins TRBV27 to TRBJ2-7; 7 bases are shared with TRBD1. CDR1 MNHEY and CDR2 SMNVEV come from the germline V gene (reference sequence). Losses at the gene ends were 6 bases for V and 0 bases for J; bases not matched to a gene: 11. The CDR3 is 16 amino acids. CDR3 DNA sequence: TGTGCCAGCAGAGTACAAGGGGGCTTGAGCTCCTACGAGCAGTACTTC. Its protein product is CASRVQGGLSSYEQYF.

This chain joins TRBV18 and TRBJ2-7, with 7 bases fitting TRBD1. Germline loops: CDR1 KGHSH, CDR2 LQKENI. The V segment lost 3 bases and the J segment 1 base; nucleotides outside the gene matches: 9. The CDR3 is made up of 16 amino acids. As DNA, the CDR3 is TGTGCCAGCTCACCCTCCGGGACAGTATTTTCCTACGAGCAGTACTTC. Its protein product is CASSPSGTVFSYEQYF. Variable domain in full (rest from reference TRBV18 and TRBJ2-7): NAGVMQNPRHLVRRRGQEARLRCSPMKGHSHVYWYRQLPEEGLKFMVYLQKENIIDESGMPKERFSAEFPKEGPSILRIQQVVRGDSAAYFCASSPSGTVFSYEQYFGPGTRLTVT.

This chain uses TRBV7-9 with TRBJ2-7; D is perhaps TRBD1 (5 bases). The ends were cut back, 5 bases at V and 3 bases at J, with 8 bases in the middle. The V gene's germline CDR1 is SEHNR and CDR2 FQNEAQ (reference sequence). The CDR3 loop spans 12 amino acids. In nucleotides, the CDR3 is TGTGCCAGCAGCGATCAGGGCTACGAGCAGTACTTC. It translates to CASSDQGYEQYF.

CDR3 nucleotides: TGTGCCAGCAGCTCCCGGGCAGGGTCGAACACTGAAGCTTTCTTT. Protein sequence: CASSSRAGSNTEAFF. The chain uses TRBV5-4 and TRBJ1-1, with a possible D match to TRBD1 (5 bases). V was clipped by 3 bases and J by 1 base, with 13 bases between them. Germline V gives CDR1 SGHNT, CDR2 YYREEE (reference sequence). CDR3 length equals 15 residues.

The rearrangement uses TRBV19 and TRBJ2-2; a weak D match, TRBD1 (6 bases). Per the germline V gene, CDR1 is LNHDA and CDR2 is SQIVND (reference sequence). Deletions cut 6 bases from V and 1 base from J, with 12 bases between. CDR3 length equals 15 residues. CDR3 sequence (DNA): TGTGCCAGTAGAGGACAGACACTGAACACCGGGGAGCTGTTTTTT. It is translated as CASRGQTLNTGELFF.

V usage is TRBV5-1 and J usage is TRBJ1-3; tentative D call: TRBD1 (5 bases). V lost 2 bases and J 0 bases, leaving 9 bases between the germline ends. Germline assignment: CDR1 SGHRS and CDR2 YFSETQ. This CDR3 has 15 residues. The CDR3 is CASSFPTDSGNTIYF. As DNA, the CDR3 is TGCGCCAGCAGCTTCCCGACAGACTCTGGAAACACCATATATTTT.